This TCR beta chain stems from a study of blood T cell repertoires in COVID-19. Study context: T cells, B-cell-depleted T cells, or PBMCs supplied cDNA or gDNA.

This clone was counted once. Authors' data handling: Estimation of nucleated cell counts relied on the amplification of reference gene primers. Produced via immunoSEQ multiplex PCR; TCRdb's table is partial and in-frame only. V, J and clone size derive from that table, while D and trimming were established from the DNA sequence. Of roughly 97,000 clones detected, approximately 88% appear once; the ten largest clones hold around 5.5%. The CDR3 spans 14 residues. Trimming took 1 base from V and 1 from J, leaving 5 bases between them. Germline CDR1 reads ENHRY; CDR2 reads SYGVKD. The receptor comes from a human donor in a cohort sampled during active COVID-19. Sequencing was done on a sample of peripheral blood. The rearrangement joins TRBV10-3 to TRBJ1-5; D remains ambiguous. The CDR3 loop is CAISEFRSNQPQHF. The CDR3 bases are TGTGCCATCAGTGAGTTCAGAAGCAATCAGCCCCAGCATTTT.